This TCR beta chain stems from a study of Graves' ophthalmopathy and Graves' hyperthyroidism. This CDR3 spans 14 amino acids. Looked up from germline, CDR1 is MGHRA and CDR2 is YSYEKL. V lost 4 bases and J lost 3; bases outside the gene matches: 2. Certain patients, namely those with other autoimmune diseases, uncontrolled infections, pregnancy or lactation, were excluded. Isolation of PBMCs was performed using roughly 10 ml of fresh peripheral blood. The sequenced template was RNA, covering the TCR beta CDR3 region. Scientists carried out first-round RT-PCR using HTBI primers and then a second-round multiplex PCR. TCRdb re-derived calls from the multiplex PCR reads in MiXCR, one entry per CDR3 protein. The sample shows about 410,000 distinct CDR3 sequences, approximately 20% of them seen only once. This clonotype was seen at least ten times. What it recognizes is unknown. Study results and limitations: Most thyroid clonotypes expanded beyond 0.001 frequency were also found in blood.

This receptor was identified in a woman aged 18-30 years with Graves' ophthalmopathy. The sample comprised peripheral blood. The chain combines TRBV4-1 with TRBJ2-5; 10 bases line up with TRBD1. In DNA form, the CDR3 reads TGCGCCAGCAGCCCTGGGACAGGGGAAGAGACCCAGTACTTC. It translates to CASSPGTGEETQYF.